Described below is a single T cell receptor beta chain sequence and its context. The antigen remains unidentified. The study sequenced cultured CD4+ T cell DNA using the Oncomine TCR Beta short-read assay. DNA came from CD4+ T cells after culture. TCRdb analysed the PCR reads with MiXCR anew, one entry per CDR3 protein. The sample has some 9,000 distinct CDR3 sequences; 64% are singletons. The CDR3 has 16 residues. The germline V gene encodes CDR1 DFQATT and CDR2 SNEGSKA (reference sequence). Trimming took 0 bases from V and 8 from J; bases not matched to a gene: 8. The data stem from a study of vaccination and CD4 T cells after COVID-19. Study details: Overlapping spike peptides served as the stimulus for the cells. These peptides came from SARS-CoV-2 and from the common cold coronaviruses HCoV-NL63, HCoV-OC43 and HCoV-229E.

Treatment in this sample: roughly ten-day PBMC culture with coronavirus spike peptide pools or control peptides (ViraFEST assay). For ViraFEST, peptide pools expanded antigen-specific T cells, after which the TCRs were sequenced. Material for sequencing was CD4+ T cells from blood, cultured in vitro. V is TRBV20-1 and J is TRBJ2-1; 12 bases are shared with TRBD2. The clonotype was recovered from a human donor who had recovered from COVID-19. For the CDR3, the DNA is TGCAGTGCTAGAGATTGGTCTAGCGGGGGGGCCGATGAGCAGTTCTTC. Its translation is CSARDWSSGGADEQFF.